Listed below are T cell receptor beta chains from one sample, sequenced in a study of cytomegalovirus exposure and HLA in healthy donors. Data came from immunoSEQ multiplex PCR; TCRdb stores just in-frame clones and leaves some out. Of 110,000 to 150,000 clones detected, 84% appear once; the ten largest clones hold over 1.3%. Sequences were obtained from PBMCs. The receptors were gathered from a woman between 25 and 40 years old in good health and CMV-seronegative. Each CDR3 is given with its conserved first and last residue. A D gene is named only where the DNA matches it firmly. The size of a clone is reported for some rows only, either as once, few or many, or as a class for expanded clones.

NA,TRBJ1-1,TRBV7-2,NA,CASSLDGPGVTEAFF,TGTGCCAGCAGCTTGGACGGACCCGGGGTCACTGAAGCTTTCTTT
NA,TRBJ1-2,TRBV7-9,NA,CASSPSIGRGLGYTF,TGTGCCAGCAGCCCGAGCATTGGACGGGGTCTTGGCTACACCTTC
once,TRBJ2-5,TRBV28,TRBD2,CASSGTRPETQYF,TGTGCCAGCAGCGGGACTAGGCCAGAGACCCAGTACTTC
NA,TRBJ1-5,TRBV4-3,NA,CASSQGVGGFSNQPQHF,TGCGCCAGCAGCCAAGGGGTGGGGGGATTTAGCAATCAGCCCCAGCATTTT
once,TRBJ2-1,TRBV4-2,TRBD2,CASSQVSGGGYNEQFF,TGTGCCAGCAGCCAAGTAAGCGGGGGTGGCTACAATGAGCAGTTCTTC
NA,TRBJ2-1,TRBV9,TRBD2,CASSPRRTSSEQFF,TGTGCCAGCAGCCCCCGTCGGACTAGCAGTGAGCAGTTCTTC
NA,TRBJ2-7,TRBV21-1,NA,CASISTGTAYEQYF,TGTGCCAGCATCAGTACCGGGACAGCTTACGAGCAGTACTTC
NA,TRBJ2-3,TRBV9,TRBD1,CASSVLTGAFTDTQYF,TGTGCCAGCAGCGTCCTCACAGGGGCATTCACAGATACGCAGTATTTT
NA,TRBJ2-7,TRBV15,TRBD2,CATSRGLAGGSSYEQYF,TGTGCCACCAGCAGAGGACTAGCGGGGGGGAGCTCCTACGAGCAGTACTTC
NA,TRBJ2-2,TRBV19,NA,CASSISQHTGELFF,TGTGCCAGTAGTATATCACAGCACACCGGGGAGCTGTTTTTT
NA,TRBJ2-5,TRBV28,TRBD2,CASSSLAGGQETQYF,TGTGCCAGCAGTTCCTTAGCGGGGGGGCAAGAGACCCAGTACTTC
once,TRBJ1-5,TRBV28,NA,CASSLTASGQPQHF,TGTGCCAGCAGTTTGACAGCTAGTGGGCAGCCCCAGCATTTT
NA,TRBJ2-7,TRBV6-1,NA,CASRGGKSSYEQYF,TGTGCCAGCAGAGGGGGAAAGAGCTCCTACGAGCAGTACTTC
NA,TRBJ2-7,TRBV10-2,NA,CASSPRARTAYEQYF,TGCGCCAGCAGTCCAAGAGCCCGGACAGCCTACGAGCAGTACTTC
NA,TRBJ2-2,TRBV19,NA,CASQGENTGELFF,TGTGCCAGCCAAGGAGAGAACACCGGGGAGCTGTTTTTT
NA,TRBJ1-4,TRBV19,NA,CASSPWRNEKLFF,TGTGCCAGTAGTCCCTGGAGGAATGAAAAACTGTTTTTT
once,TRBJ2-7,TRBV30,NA,CAWRPGGRAGEQYF,TGTGCCTGGAGGCCCGGTGGCAGGGCGGGGGAGCAGTACTTC
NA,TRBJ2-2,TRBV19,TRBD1,CASTSRTGGARFGELFF,TGTGCCAGTACAAGTCGAACAGGGGGCGCTAGGTTCGGGGAGCTGTTTTTT
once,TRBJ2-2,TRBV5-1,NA,CASRSVGGTGELFF,TGCGCCAGCAGATCGGTAGGAGGGACCGGGGAGCTGTTTTTT
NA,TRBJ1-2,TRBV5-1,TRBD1,CASSLDGQGLYGYTF,TGCGCCAGCAGCTTAGACGGACAGGGGCTTTATGGCTACACCTTC
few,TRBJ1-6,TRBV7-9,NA,CASSLYSGLNSPLHF,TGTGCCAGCAGCTTATACTCAGGGTTAAACTCACCCCTCCACTTT
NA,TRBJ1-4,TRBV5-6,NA,CASSLRTATNEKLFF,TGTGCCAGCAGCTTGCGGACAGCAACTAATGAAAAACTGTTTTTT
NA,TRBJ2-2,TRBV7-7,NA,CASSSQGITGELFF,TGTGCTAGCAGCTCACAGGGTATCACCGGGGAGCTGTTTTTT